This T cell receptor beta chain was identified in a study of blood T cell repertoires in COVID-19. Study summary: COVID-19 samples from acute and convalescent phases originated in the United States, Italy and Spain. Sample material is recorded as cDNA or gDNA derived from T cells, B-cell-depleted T cells, or PBMCs.

In the original workflow: How many nucleated cells were present was estimated from reference gene primer amplification. Here immunoSEQ multiplex PCR was the method, and the copy in TCRdb shows in-frame clones only, minus some. The DNA gave D and trimming, while V, J and clone size come from that table. The sample records around 100,000 clones, 85% to 90% being singletons. Patients of the Seattle cohort, enrolled during active infection, were followed longitudinally. The sample holds one count of this clone. This CDR3 has 13 residues. Trimming pared 5 bases from V and 5 bases from J, leaving 13 bases between. The germline V gene has CDR1 LNHDA and CDR2 SQIVND (reference sequence).

The chain joins TRBV19 to TRBJ2-7; tentatively, D is TRBD1 (5 bases). Sequenced material: peripheral blood. The receptor's source is a woman in her sixties with COVID-19, enrolled during active disease. CDR3 in DNA: TGTGCCAGTAGTGGGGCAGGGCGCGACGAGCAGTACTTC. Encoded protein: CASSGAGRDEQYF.